Below, one T cell receptor (beta chain) is given with its context. The ends were cut back, 1 base at V and 6 bases at J, with 7 bases in the middle. The CDR3 has 12 residues. The germline V gene encodes CDR1 MNHGY and CDR2 SAAAGT. This sample's treatment: preoperative locoregional IRX-2 cytokine immunotherapy. Samples came from a phase Ib trial of preoperative locoregional IRX-2 cytokine immunotherapy. These data come from a study of preoperative IRX-2 immunotherapy in early breast cancer. Assay: immunoSEQ multiplex PCR; the TCRdb copy retains only in-frame clones and omits some. The repertoire has around 40,000 clones, approximately 80% of them found once; the top ten carry about 1.2%.

The sequence was obtained from a human donor with breast cancer. Here the sequenced sample was tumor tissue, taken after IRX-2 immunotherapy. J is TRBJ2-7 and V is TRBV6-8; D gene ambiguous. CDR3 sequence: CASSYYGGEQYF. The CDR3 region has the DNA TGTGCCAGCAGTTACTACGGTGGCGAGCAGTACTTC.